The clone carrying this TCR beta chain was seen just once. Antigen specificity is unknown. Primers for the PCR totalled 60 Vbeta and 13 Jbeta. Using immunoSEQ multiplex PCR, the repertoire was profiled, and TCRdb retains in-frame clones only, with some absent. Altogether tens of thousands of clones are present, roughly 89% being singletons, with the ten largest covering about 2.9%. Trimming at V came to 3 bases and at J to 1 base, leaving 5 bases not matched to a gene. The CDR3 length is 16 residues. Germline CDR1 reads MDHEN; CDR2 reads SYDVKM. The record originates from a study of cytomegalovirus exposure and HLA in healthy donors. Overall study findings and caveats: The majority of CMV-associated TCR beta chains were reported as apparently HLA-restricted in a later analysis.

The V and J genes are TRBV28 and TRBJ2-3, with 9 bases that match TRBD2. The sample was PBMCs. This clonotype was sampled from a boy between 5 and 17 years old in good health and CMV-seronegative. The CDR3 sequence: CASSFNAGGGTDTQYF. Here the CDR3 DNA reads TGTGCCAGCAGTTTTAATGCGGGGGGGGGCACAGATACGCAGTATTTT.